A single sample is the source of the 23 T cell receptor beta chains below, sequenced in a study of T-cell memory formation after mild COVID-19. MiXCR, run by TCRdb on the 5' RACE reads, gives a single entry per CDR3 protein. This table has approximately 98,000 distinct CDR3 sequences, over 15% appearing once. Material: PBMCs or a T cell subset sorted from them (not recorded which). These receptors were obtained from a man between 18 and 29 years old who had mild COVID-19 (a few samples of this study predate the infection). Cell type and time point are not known.

There are a few counts of this clonotype. The V gene is TRBV10-3, the J gene TRBJ2-3; maybe TRBD1 (5 bases). Germline V gene sequence: CDR1 ENHRY, CDR2 SYGVKD. V was clipped by 3 bases and J by 3 bases, with 16 bases between them. This CDR3 has 16 amino acids. The DNA for the CDR3 is TGTGCCATCAGTGAAGGTCGTGGGGCTAGAACAGATACGCAGTATTTT. It is translated as CAISEGRGARTDTQYF.

This rearrangement joins TRBV25-1 to TRBJ2-2, with 12 positions matching TRBD2. The CDR3 sequence is 17 residues long. V was clipped by 5 bases and J by 4 bases; unmatched bases: 8. In germline, CDR1 is MGHDK, CDR2 SYGVNS. The CDR3 DNA is TGTGCCAGCAGTAGGACTAGCGGGACCTCAGGCACCGGGGAGCTGTTTTTT. It yields the protein CASSRTSGTSGTGELFF.

This clonotype has at least ten counts. The rearrangement uses TRBV12-3 or TRBV12-4 and TRBJ2-5; TRBD2 matches at 7 bases. There are 13 residues in the CDR3. The V and J ends lost 4 bases and 4 bases, in that order; junction bases with no gene match: 3. In DNA form, the CDR3 reads TGTGCCAGCAGTTCGGGGGGAAGAGAGACCCAGTACTTC. This sequence encodes CASSSGGRETQYF.

The chain employs TRBV5-1 and TRBJ1-4; D not certain. The V end lost 3 bases, the J end lost 4 bases, and 7 bases lay between the germline ends. The germline V gene encodes CDR1 SGHRS and CDR2 YFSETQ. The CDR3 runs to 13 residues. The CDR3 here is CASSSEINEKLFF. In nucleotides, the CDR3 is TGCGCCAGCAGCTCGGAAATTAATGAAAAACTGTTTTTT.

This clonotype was seen a handful of times. This sequence joins TRBV5-6 and TRBJ1-1; no reliable D call. The CDR3 loop spans 14 amino acids. Germline values: CDR1 SGHDT, CDR2 YYEEEE. Trimming took 1 base from V and 4 from J, leaving 11 bases between them. The CDR3 DNA sequence: TGTGCCAGCAGCTTGTTGACGAGGAGCACTGAAGCTTTCTTT. Protein product: CASSLLTRSTEAFF.

This clonotype appeared a few times. V and J are TRBV24-1 and TRBJ2-1; 8 nucleotides match TRBD1. V dropped 4 bases and J dropped 3; count of bases not matched to a gene: 7. Germline CDR1 reads KGHDR; CDR2 reads SFDVKD. The CDR3 covers 16 residues. Here the CDR3 DNA reads TGTGCCACCAGTGAGAAAGGACAGGGATACTACAATGAGCAGTTCTTC. Its translation: CATSEKGQGYYNEQFF.

The V call is TRBV5-1, the J call TRBJ2-6; the D call may be TRBD1 or TRBD2 (7 bases each). The V gene's germline CDR1 is SGHRS and CDR2 YFSETQ. The CDR3 is 18 residues long. The V end lost 0 bases, the J end lost 1 base, and 14 bases lay between the germline ends. CDR3 sequence reads: CASSLGQGGTSGANVLTF. The CDR3 nucleotides are TGCGCCAGCAGCTTGGGACAGGGAGGGACTTCTGGGGCCAACGTCCTGACTTTC.

The chain is built from TRBV4-1 and TRBJ2-1; D is ambiguous. This CDR3 spans 14 amino acids. The germline V and J ends were trimmed by 6 bases and 3 bases, with 12 bases remaining between them. In germline, CDR1 is MGHRA, CDR2 YSYEKL. The CDR3 sequence: CASSPIGFYNEQFF. The CDR3 nucleotides are TGCGCCAGCAGTCCCATTGGGTTCTACAATGAGCAGTTCTTC.

The V gene is TRBV6-6, the J gene TRBJ1-5; 7 bases are shared with TRBD1. Germline CDR1 MNHNY, CDR2 SVGAGI (reference sequence). V lost 5 bases and J lost 0; bases outside the gene matches: 4. This CDR3 contains 15 residues. The CDR3 nucleotides read TGTGCCAGCAGTCCAGACAGGGATAGCAATCAGCCCCAGCATTTT. It yields the protein CASSPDRDSNQPQHF.

This clonotype was counted a few times. The rearrangement uses TRBV9 and TRBJ2-2; D unresolved. V lost 1 base and J 1 base, leaving 2 bases between the germline ends. The CDR3 sequence is 13 residues long. CDR1 and CDR2 (germline): SGDLS, YYNGEE. DNA of the CDR3: TGTGCCAGCAGCGTAAGGAACACCGGGGAGCTGTTTTTT. This codes for CASSVRNTGELFF.

In its sample, this clonotype was seen a few times. One junction end disagrees with the germline gene, perhaps due to a read error. The chain joins TRBV11-3 to TRBJ2-1, with 16 positions matching TRBD2. Germline V gene lookup returns CDR1 SGHNT and CDR2 YENEEA. The CDR3 loop spans 15 amino acids. The CDR3 region has the DNA TGTGCCAGCAGCGCCAGCGGGACTAGCGGGGGGGCCCAGATCTTC. Translation gives CASSASGTSGGAQIF.

In this sample, this clonotype turned up a few times. The chain links TRBV5-5 to TRBJ2-3, with TRBD1 matching over 7 bases. The CDR3 totals 15 residues. Losses at the gene ends were 1 base for V and 6 bases for J; bases not matched to a gene: 8. CDR1 and CDR2 (germline): SGHKS, YYEKEE (reference sequence). As DNA, the CDR3 is TGTGCCAGCAGCTTGCAGGGGGTCTTGGGGGATACGCAGTATTTT. Amino acids: CASSLQGVLGDTQYF.

The chain combines TRBV5-4 with TRBJ2-2; no reliable D call. This CDR3 contains 16 residues. CDR1 and CDR2 (germline): SGHNT, YYREEE (reference sequence). V lost 0 bases, J lost 0 bases, and 9 bases lay in between. The CDR3 bases are TGTGCCAGCAGCTTGGAAGTGCGGACGAACACCGGGGAGCTGTTTTTT. It translates to CASSLEVRTNTGELFF.

The table lists this clonotype with a few counts. CDR3 in amino acids: CASSFPPGQAIDEQFF. CDR3 in DNA: TGTGCCAGCAGTTTCCCGCCGGGACAGGCGATCGATGAGCAGTTCTTC. The rearrangement joins TRBV6-6 to TRBJ2-1; TRBD1 matches at 8 bases. The germline V gene encodes CDR1 MNHNY and CDR2 SVGAGI (reference sequence). Trimming at V came to 4 bases and at J to 8 bases, leaving 13 bases not matched to a gene. The CDR3 is made up of 16 amino acids.

The table lists this clonotype with many counts. The chain is built from TRBV25-1 and TRBJ2-5, with D tentatively TRBD1 or TRBD2 (5 bases each). The V and J ends lost 6 bases and 5 bases respectively, with 10 bases between them. The germline gives CDR1 MGHDK, CDR2 SYGVNS. The CDR3 has 12 residues. CDR3 DNA: TGTGCCAGCAGGGGGGTGGGGGAGACCCAGTACTTC. It translates to CASRGVGETQYF.

This sequence joins TRBV2 and TRBJ2-3, with a possible D match to TRBD2 (5 bases). The germline V and J ends were trimmed by 6 bases and 0 bases, with 7 bases remaining between them. CDR1 SNHLY and CDR2 FYNNEI come from the germline V gene. This CDR3 has 13 residues. In DNA form, the CDR3 reads TGTGCCAGCAGAGAGGGTAGCACAGATACGCAGTATTTT. As protein: CASREGSTDTQYF.

This clonotype was detected only a few times. This chain connects TRBV11-2 to TRBJ1-1; no clear D. The CDR3 runs to 13 residues. Germline CDR1 reads SGHAT; CDR2 reads FQNNGV. V dropped 4 bases and J dropped 5 bases, with 11 bases sitting between them. The CDR3 DNA is TGTGCCAGCAGCTCCACGGAGAGGACTGAAGCTTTCTTT. Residues: CASSSTERTEAFF.

This clonotype turned up a few times. This chain links TRBV5-4 with TRBJ2-5, with D possibly being TRBD2 (6 bases). CDR1 is SGHNT and CDR2 is YYREEE in the germline V gene (reference sequence). V was clipped by 4 bases and J by 2 bases, with 9 bases between them. This CDR3 is built from 13 residues. The CDR3 reads CASSRLGQETQYF. CDR3 DNA: TGTGCCAGCAGCCGACTAGGGCAAGAGACCCAGTACTTC.

This clonotype has just a few counts. The rearrangement links TRBV11-2 to TRBJ2-1, with 13 bases identical to TRBD2. Germline assignment: CDR1 SGHAT and CDR2 FQNNGV. The V and J ends lost 4 bases and 4 bases, in that order; junction bases with no gene match: 1. The CDR3 length is 15 residues. The CDR3 sequence is CASSSGLAGYNEQFF. CDR3 in DNA: TGTGCCAGCAGCTCGGGACTAGCGGGATACAATGAGCAGTTCTTC.

This clonotype was counted only a few times. V usage is TRBV20-1 and J usage is TRBJ2-4; tentatively, D is TRBD2 (6 bases). The CDR3 loop spans 18 amino acids. Per the germline V gene, CDR1 is DFQATT and CDR2 is SNEGSKA (reference sequence). The ends were cut back, 1 base at V and 0 bases at J, with 19 bases in the middle. This CDR3 is CSARGRGGESLAKNIQYF. CDR3 coding DNA: TGCAGTGCTAGAGGGCGGGGCGGGGAGTCACTAGCCAAAAACATTCAGTACTTC.

The V call is TRBV5-1, the J call TRBJ2-3; 8 nucleotides match TRBD2. Unmatched junction bases numbered 7, after V lost 8 bases and J lost 2 bases. This CDR3 is built from 14 residues. Germline loops: CDR1 SGHRS, CDR2 YFSETQ. The DNA for the CDR3 is TGCGCCAGTCTACTAGCGGACTACACAGATACGCAGTATTTT. Translating gives CASLLADYTDTQYF.

CDR3 nucleotides: TGTGCCAGCAGCTTGAGAAGGGGAGGGTACAAAGTCTGGGATTCACCCCTCCACTTT. This gives the protein CASSLRRGGYKVWDSPLHF. V usage is TRBV7-4 and J usage is TRBJ1-6; TRBD1 is a possible D gene (5 bases). Between the trimmed V and J ends, which lost 3 bases and 8 bases, there was a span of 26 bases. The CDR3 is 19 amino acids. Germline CDR1 and CDR2: SGHVT and SQSDAQ.

This clonotype has a count of ten or more. Relative to the germline gene, one junction end is altered; a read error may explain this. The V call is TRBV7-3, the J call TRBJ2-1; D is perhaps TRBD1 or TRBD2 (5 bases each). The CDR3 is made up of 14 amino acids. Looked up from germline, CDR1 is SGHTA and CDR2 is FQGTGA. CDR3 region: CASSVTSGADEQFF. CDR3 nucleotide sequence: TGTGCCAGCAGCGTAACCTCCGGGGCCGATGAGCAGTTCTTC.